These T cell receptor beta chains were read from a single sample in a study of T cell responses to AZD1222 COVID-19 vaccine. The assay was immunoSEQ multiplex PCR, and TCRdb's table has in-frame clones only and misses some. The sample has about 140,000 clones, about 92% seen once. The sample here was peripheral blood, taken on day 0 of AZD1222 vaccination. These receptors originate from an adult in good health. The CDR3 runs from the conserved cysteine through the conserved F or W. The D gene is left open where the match is weak. Clone size is given for some rows only: seen once, a few or many times, or a class if the clone is expanded.

j_gene,d_gene,abundance,v_gene,CDR3nt,CDR3aa
TRBJ2-6,.,.,TRBV6-1,TGTGCCAGCAGTGCCAAGTACAGTTACTCTGGGGCCAACGTCCTGACTTTC,CASSAKYSYSGANVLTF
TRBJ2-7,.,.,TRBV5-6,TGTGCCAGCAGACCCGGGACGTTTATCTACGAGCAGTACTTC,CASRPGTFIYEQYF
TRBJ2-7,.,.,TRBV4-1,TGCGCCAGCAGCCAAGATCTGGGTAGCTACGAGCAGTACTTC,CASSQDLGSYEQYF
TRBJ1-5,TRBD1,.,TRBV2,TGTGCCAGCAGTCGACAGGACAGGAGCAATCAGCCCCAGCATTTT,CASSRQDRSNQPQHF
TRBJ2-7,.,.,TRBV6-1,TGTGCCAGCAGTGAGCTCGGACACGACCCTTCCTACGAGCAGTACTTC,CASSELGHDPSYEQYF
TRBJ1-5,.,.,TRBV7-2,TGTGCCAGCAGCTTAGCCGTAGGGAGCAATCAGCCCCAGCATTTT,CASSLAVGSNQPQHF
TRBJ2-7,.,.,TRBV19,TGTGCCAGTAGTATTTTCTCAGGCAGATCCTACGAGCAGTACTTC,CASSIFSGRSYEQYF
TRBJ1-5,.,.,TRBV7-9,TGTGCCAGCAGCTTAGCGCAAATAGGCAATCAGCCCCAGCATTTT,CASSLAQIGNQPQHF
TRBJ2-7,TRBD2,.,TRBV6-5,TGTGCCAGCAGTCTTACTAGCGGGGGACTTGAGCAGTACTTC,CASSLTSGGLEQYF
TRBJ1-2,.,.,TRBV6-5,TGTGCCAGCAGCGCCCCGGGGCAGGGGTTCTATGGCTACACCTTC,CASSAPGQGFYGYTF
TRBJ1-6,.,.,TRBV27,TGTGCCAGCAGTTCCCTGACAGGTGGTAATTCACCCCTCCACTTT,CASSSLTGGNSPLHF
TRBJ2-1,TRBD2,.,TRBV5-1,TGCGCCAGCAGCAGCGGGAGGGGGTACAATGAGCAGTTCTTC,CASSSGRGYNEQFF
TRBJ2-3,.,.,TRBV5-6,TGTGCCAGCAGCTTGAGAGATACGCAGTATTTT,CASSLRDTQYF
TRBJ1-5,.,.,TRBV7-6,TGTGCCAGCAGCTTGGGTGGGCGTAGCAATCAGCCCCAGCATTTT,CASSLGGRSNQPQHF
TRBJ2-2,.,once,TRBV4-3,TGCGCCAGCAGCCAAGATCCGGGGGGCAAGGCCGGGGAGCTGTTTTTT,CASSQDPGGKAGELFF
TRBJ1-1,.,.,TRBV6-5,TGTGCCAGCAGTTACTCAGGCCGAGAAGCTTTCTTT,CASSYSGREAFF
TRBJ2-3,.,.,TRBV11-2,TGTGCCAGCAGGCGCACAATAGGGGTGGGTGGGACAGATACGCAGTATTTT,CASRRTIGVGGTDTQYF
TRBJ1-2,.,.,TRBV19,TGTGCCAGTAGCTCCGCCGGGGGCGTGTATGGCTACACCTTC,CASSSAGGVYGYTF
TRBJ1-5,.,.,TRBV6-2/TRBV6-3,TGTGCCAGCAGTTATTACCAGAACAATCAGCCCCAGCATTTT,CASSYYQNNQPQHF
TRBJ1-1,.,.,TRBV24-1,TGTGCCACCAGAAGGGACACCGCGACGGAAGCTTTCTTT,CATRRDTATEAFF
TRBJ2-2,.,.,TRBV18,TGTGCCAGCTCACGGGACACGAACACCGGGGAGCTGTTTTTT,CASSRDTNTGELFF
TRBJ1-2,TRBD1,.,TRBV7-9,TGTGCCAGCAGCTGGGACAGGGCCGGCTACACCTTC,CASSWDRAGYTF
TRBJ2-7,TRBD2,.,TRBV3-1/TRBV3-2,TGTGCCAGCAGCCAAGATCGACTAGCTGATCAATACGAGCAGTACTTC,CASSQDRLADQYEQYF
TRBJ2-1,TRBD2,.,TRBV18,TGTGCCAGCTCACCCTATGGGTGGGAGGGAGACAATGAGCAGTTCTTC,CASSPYGWEGDNEQFF
TRBJ1-2,.,.,TRBV6-1,TGTGCCAGCAGTGACCGGGGGCCACGGGGCTACACCTTC,CASSDRGPRGYTF
TRBJ2-7,TRBD2,.,TRBV28,TGTGCCAGCAGGAGACTAGCGGGAGACCCCTACGAGCAGTACTTC,CASRRLAGDPYEQYF
TRBJ2-5,TRBD1,.,TRBV6-5,TGTGCCAGCAGAGTTGGGACAGGGTCCCCAGAGACCCAGTACTTC,CASRVGTGSPETQYF
TRBJ1-2,.,few,TRBV28,TGTGCCAGCAGCCTGACAGGTTCGGACTATGGCTACACCTTC,CASSLTGSDYGYTF
TRBJ1-5,.,.,TRBV5-4,TGTGCCAGCAGCCTAGGAGGAGATAGCAATCAGCCCCAGCATTTT,CASSLGGDSNQPQHF
TRBJ2-5,.,.,TRBV5-4,TGTGCCAGCAGCCTCGACCAACCCGGGACCCAGTACTTC,CASSLDQPGTQYF
TRBJ1-6,.,.,TRBV19,TGTGCCAGTTGGAGCCATGGGGGCTATAATTCACCCCTCCACTTT,CASWSHGGYNSPLHF
TRBJ2-2,.,.,TRBV5-1,TGCGCCAGCAGCTTGGTGGGAGGTCGTACCGGGGAGCTGTTTTTT,CASSLVGGRTGELFF
TRBJ1-2,.,.,TRBV6-5,TGTGCCAGCAGTTACTCGGAGGGAAGCTACACCTTC,CASSYSEGSYTF
TRBJ2-7,TRBD1,.,TRBV15,TGTGCCACCAGCAGAGAAGGGACAGGGGGCTACGAGCAGTACTTC,CATSREGTGGYEQYF
TRBJ2-5,TRBD2,.,TRBV3-1/TRBV3-2,TGTGCCAGCAGCCACCGGACTAGCGGGAGGGAGACCCAGTACTTC,CASSHRTSGRETQYF
TRBJ1-4,.,.,TRBV5-1,TGCGCCAGCAGCGCCGAGACAACTAATGAAAAACTGTTTTTT,CASSAETTNEKLFF
TRBJ2-3,.,.,TRBV7-9,TGTGCCAGCAGCTTTGTGGGAGATACGCAGTATTTT,CASSFVGDTQYF
TRBJ2-3,TRBD2,.,TRBV7-6,TGTGCCAGCAGCTTAGTTCTAGCGGGGGATACGCAGTATTTT,CASSLVLAGDTQYF
TRBJ1-2,TRBD1,once,TRBV19,TGTGCCAGTAGACGGGACAGGGTAGACTATGGCTACACCTTC,CASRRDRVDYGYTF
TRBJ1-2,.,.,TRBV19,TGTGCCAGTAGTACAGGGACCGAAGACTATGGCTACACCTTC,CASSTGTEDYGYTF
TRBJ2-1,TRBD1,.,TRBV28,TGTGCCAGCGGGACAGGGGTAAGAACTTACAATGAGCAGTTCTTC,CASGTGVRTYNEQFF
TRBJ1-1,.,.,TRBV6-1,TGTGCCAGCAGTGACGGGACGGAAGGCACTGAAGCTTTCTTT,CASSDGTEGTEAFF